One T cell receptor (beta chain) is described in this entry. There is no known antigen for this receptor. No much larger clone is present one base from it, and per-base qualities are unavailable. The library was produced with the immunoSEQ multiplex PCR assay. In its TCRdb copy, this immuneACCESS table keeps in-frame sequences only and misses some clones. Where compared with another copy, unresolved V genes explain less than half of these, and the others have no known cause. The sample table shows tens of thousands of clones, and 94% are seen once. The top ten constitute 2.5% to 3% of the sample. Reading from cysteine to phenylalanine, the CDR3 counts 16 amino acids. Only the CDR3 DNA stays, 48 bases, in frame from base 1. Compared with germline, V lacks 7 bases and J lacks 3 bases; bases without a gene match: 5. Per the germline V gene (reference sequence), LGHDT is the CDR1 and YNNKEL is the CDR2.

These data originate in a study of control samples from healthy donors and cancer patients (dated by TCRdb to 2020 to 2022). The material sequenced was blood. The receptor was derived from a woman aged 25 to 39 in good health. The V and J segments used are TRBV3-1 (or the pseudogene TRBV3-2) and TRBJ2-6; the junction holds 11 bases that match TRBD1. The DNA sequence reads TGTGCCAGCACGGGACAGGGGGTAGTTGGGGCCAACGTCCTGACTTTC. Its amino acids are CASTGQGVVGANVLTF.